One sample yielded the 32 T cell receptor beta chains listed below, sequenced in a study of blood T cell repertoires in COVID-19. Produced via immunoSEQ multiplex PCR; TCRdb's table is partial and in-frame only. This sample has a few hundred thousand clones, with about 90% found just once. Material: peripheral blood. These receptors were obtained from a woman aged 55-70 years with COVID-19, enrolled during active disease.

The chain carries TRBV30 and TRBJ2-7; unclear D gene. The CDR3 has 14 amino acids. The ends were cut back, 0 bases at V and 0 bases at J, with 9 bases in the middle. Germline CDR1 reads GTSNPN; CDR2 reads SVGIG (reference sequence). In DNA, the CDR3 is TGTGCCTGGAGTGTCGGCGGCGCCTCCTACGAGCAGTACTTC. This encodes CAWSVGGASYEQYF.

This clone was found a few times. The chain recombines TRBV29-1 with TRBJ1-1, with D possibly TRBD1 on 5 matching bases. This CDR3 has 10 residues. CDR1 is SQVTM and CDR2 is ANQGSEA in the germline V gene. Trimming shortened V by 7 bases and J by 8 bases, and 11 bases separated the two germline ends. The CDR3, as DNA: TGCAGCGCTCCGACAGCCGAAGCTTTCTTT. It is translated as CSAPTAEAFF.

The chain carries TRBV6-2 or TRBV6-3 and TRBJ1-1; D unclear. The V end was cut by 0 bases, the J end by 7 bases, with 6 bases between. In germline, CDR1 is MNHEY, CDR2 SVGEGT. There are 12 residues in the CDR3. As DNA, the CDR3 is TGTGCCAGCAGTTACTCTACTTATGAAGCTTTCTTT. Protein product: CASSYSTYEAFF.

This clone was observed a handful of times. The CDR3 protein is CASSDGGFDGYTF. The CDR3 DNA reads as TGTGCCAGCAGTGACGGGGGGTTCGATGGCTACACCTTC. The chain joins TRBV6-1 to TRBJ1-2, with D perhaps TRBD1 (5 bases). Germline CDR1 is MNHNS and CDR2 is SASEGT. The CDR3 consists of 13 residues. V lost 3 bases and J 6 bases, leaving 11 bases between the germline ends.

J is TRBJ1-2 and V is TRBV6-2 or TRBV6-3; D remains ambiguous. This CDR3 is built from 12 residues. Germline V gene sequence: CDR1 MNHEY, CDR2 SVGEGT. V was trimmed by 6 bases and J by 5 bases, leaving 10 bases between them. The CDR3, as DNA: TGTGCCAGCAGCCAAACCTATTATGGCTACACCTTC. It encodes CASSQTYYGYTF.

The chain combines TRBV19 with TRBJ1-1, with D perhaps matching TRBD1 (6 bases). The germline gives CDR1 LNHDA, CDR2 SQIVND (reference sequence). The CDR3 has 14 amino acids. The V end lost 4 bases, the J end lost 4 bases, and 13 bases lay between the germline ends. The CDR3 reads CASSTSGDGTEAFF. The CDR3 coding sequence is TGTGCCAGTAGTACATCAGGGGACGGCACTGAAGCTTTCTTT.

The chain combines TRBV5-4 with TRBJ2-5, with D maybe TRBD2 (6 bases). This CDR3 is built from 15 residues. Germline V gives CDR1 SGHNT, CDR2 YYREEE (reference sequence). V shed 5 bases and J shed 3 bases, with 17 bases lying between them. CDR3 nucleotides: TGTGCCAGCAGACGAGAGGGACTGGGTGAAGAGACCCAGTACTTC. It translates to CASRREGLGEETQYF.

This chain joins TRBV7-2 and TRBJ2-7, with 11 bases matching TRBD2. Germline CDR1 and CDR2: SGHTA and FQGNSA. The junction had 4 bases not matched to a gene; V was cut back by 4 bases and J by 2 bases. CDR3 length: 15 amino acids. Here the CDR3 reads CASSSVSGGAYEQYF. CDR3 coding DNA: TGTGCCAGCAGCTCGGTTAGCGGGGGGGCCTACGAGCAGTACTTC.

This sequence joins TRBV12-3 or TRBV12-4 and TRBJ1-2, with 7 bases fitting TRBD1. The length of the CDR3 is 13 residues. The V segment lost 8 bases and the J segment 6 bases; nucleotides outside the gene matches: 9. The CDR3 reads CASGDSGFNGYTF. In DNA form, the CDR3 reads TGTGCCAGCGGGGACAGCGGTTTTAATGGCTACACCTTC.

In nucleotides, the CDR3 is TGTGCCAGCAGGACAGGACAGGGTCTTTACAATGAGCAGTTCTTC. Translated: CASRTGQGLYNEQFF. The V gene is TRBV27, the J gene TRBJ2-1; 8 bases map to TRBD1. The V segment lost 6 bases and the J segment 4 bases; nucleotides outside the gene matches: 8. The germline V gene has CDR1 MNHEY and CDR2 SMNVEV (reference sequence). The CDR3 totals 15 residues.

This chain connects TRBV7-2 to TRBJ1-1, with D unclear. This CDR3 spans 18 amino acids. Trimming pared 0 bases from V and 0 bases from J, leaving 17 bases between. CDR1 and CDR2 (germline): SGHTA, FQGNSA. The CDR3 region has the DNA TGTGCCAGCAGCTTAGCGGGCCCCCCCAGTAGAATGAACACTGAAGCTTTCTTT. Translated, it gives CASSLAGPPSRMNTEAFF.

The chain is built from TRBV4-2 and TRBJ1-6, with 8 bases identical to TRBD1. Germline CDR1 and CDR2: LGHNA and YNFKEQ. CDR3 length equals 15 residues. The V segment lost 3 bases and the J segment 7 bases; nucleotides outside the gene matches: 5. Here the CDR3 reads CASSQTGATNSPLHF. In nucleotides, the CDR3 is TGTGCCAGCAGCCAGACAGGGGCGACGAATTCACCCCTCCACTTT.

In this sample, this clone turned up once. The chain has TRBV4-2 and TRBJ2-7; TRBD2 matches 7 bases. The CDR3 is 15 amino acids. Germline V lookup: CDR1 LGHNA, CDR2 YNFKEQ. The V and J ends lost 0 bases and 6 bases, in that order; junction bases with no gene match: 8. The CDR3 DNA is TGTGCCAGCAGCCAAGATGCGGCGGGGGTTCTCGAGCAGTACTTC. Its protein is CASSQDAAGVLEQYF.

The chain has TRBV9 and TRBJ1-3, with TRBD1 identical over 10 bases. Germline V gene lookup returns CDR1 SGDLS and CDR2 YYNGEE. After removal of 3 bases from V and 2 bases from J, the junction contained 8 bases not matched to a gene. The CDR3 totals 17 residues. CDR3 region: CASSEGQGSIAGNTIYF. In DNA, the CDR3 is TGTGCCAGCAGCGAGGGACAGGGGTCTATCGCTGGAAACACCATATATTTT.

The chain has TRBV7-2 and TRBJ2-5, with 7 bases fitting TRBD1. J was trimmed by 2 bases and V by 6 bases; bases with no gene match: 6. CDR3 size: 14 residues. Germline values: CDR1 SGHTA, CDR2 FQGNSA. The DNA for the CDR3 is TGTGCCAGCAGTTTCGACAGGGTACAAGAGACCCAGTACTTC. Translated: CASSFDRVQETQYF.

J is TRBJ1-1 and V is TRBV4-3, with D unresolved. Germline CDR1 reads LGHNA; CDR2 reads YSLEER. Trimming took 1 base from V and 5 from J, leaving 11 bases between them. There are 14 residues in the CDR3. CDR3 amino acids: CASSQASRVTEAFF. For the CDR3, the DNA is TGCGCCAGCAGCCAAGCCTCCCGGGTTACTGAAGCTTTCTTT.

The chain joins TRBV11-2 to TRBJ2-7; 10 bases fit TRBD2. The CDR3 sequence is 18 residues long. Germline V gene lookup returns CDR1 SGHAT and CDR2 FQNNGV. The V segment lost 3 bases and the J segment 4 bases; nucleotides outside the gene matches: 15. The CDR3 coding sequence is TGTGCCAGCAGCTTTTATTCATCGAGCGGGGGGGCCACGTACGAGCAGTACTTC. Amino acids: CASSFYSSSGGATYEQYF.

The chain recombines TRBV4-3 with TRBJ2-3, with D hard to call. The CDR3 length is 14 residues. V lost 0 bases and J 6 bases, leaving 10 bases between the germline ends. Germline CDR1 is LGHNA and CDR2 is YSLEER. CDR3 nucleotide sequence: TGCGCCAGCAGCCAAGACGCCCGGTTGGATACGCAGTATTTT. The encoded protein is CASSQDARLDTQYF.

The CDR3 DNA reads TGTGCCAGCAGCTTGGCCGGGGGGCCCACGGAGACCCAGTACTTC. As protein: CASSLAGGPTETQYF. The V call is TRBV5-6, the J call TRBJ2-5, with D perhaps matching TRBD2 (7 bases). The V end lost 0 bases, the J end lost 5 bases, and 14 bases lay between the germline ends. CDR1 SGHDT and CDR2 YYEEEE come from the germline V gene. The CDR3 runs to 15 residues.

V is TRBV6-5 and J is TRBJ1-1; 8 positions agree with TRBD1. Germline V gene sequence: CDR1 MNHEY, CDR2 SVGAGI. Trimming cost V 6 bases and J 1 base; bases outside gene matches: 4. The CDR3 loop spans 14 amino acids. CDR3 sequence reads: CASSKGQENTEAFF. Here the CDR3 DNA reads TGTGCCAGCAGCAAGGGACAGGAGAACACTGAAGCTTTCTTT.

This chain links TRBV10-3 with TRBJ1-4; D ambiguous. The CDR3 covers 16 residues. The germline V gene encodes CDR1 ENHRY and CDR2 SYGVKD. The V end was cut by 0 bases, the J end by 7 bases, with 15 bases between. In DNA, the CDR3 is TGTGCCATCAGTGAGTCGGAGGTTAAGGTTAGTGAAAAACTGTTTTTT. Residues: CAISESEVKVSEKLFF.

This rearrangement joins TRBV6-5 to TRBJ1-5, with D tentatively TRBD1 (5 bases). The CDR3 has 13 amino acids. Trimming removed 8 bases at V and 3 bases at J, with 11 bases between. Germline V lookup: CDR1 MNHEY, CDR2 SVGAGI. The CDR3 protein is CASGTGDNQPQHF. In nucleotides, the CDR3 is TGTGCCAGCGGAACAGGAGACAATCAGCCCCAGCATTTT.

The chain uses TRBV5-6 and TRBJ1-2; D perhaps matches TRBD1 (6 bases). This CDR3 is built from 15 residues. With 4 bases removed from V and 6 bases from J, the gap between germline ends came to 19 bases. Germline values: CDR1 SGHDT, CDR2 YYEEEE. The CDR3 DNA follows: TGTGCCAGCAGCCCCCTCCCAGGGCAGGGGAATGGCTACACCTTC. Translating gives CASSPLPGQGNGYTF.

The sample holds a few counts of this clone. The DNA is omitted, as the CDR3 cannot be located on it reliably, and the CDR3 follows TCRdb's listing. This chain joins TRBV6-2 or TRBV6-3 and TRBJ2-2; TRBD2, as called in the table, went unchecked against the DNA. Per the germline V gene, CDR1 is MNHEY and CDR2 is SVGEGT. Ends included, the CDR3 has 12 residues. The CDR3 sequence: CASSLRAGELFF.

The CDR3 DNA is TGTGCCAGCAGCCGACAGGGCTGGGACACTGAAGCTTTCTTT. It yields the protein CASSRQGWDTEAFF. The chain has TRBV6-5 and TRBJ1-1; 7 bases are a match to TRBD1. The V and J ends lost 6 bases and 3 bases, in that order; junction bases with no gene match: 7. CDR3 length: 14 residues. CDR1 is MNHEY, CDR2 SVGAGI, per germline.

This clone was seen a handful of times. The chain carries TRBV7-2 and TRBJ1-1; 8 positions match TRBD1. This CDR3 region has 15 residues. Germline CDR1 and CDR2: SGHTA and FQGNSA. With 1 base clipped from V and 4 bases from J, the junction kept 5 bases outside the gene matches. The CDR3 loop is CASSLEIQGGTEAFF. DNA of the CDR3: TGTGCCAGCAGCTTAGAGATACAGGGGGGCACTGAAGCTTTCTTT.

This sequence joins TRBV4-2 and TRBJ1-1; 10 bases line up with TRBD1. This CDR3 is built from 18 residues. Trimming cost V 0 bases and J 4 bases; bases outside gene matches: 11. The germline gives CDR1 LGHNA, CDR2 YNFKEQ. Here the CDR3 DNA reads TGTGCCAGCAGCCAAGACCCCGGGACAGGGGTCCCGGGCACTGAAGCTTTCTTT. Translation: CASSQDPGTGVPGTEAFF.

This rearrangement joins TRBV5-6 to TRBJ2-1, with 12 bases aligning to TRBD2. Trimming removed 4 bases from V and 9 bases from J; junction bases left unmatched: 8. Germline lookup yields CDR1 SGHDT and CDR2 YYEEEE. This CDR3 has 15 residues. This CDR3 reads CASSAATSGGFEQFF. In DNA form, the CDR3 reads TGTGCCAGCAGCGCGGCGACTAGCGGGGGCTTTGAGCAGTTCTTC.

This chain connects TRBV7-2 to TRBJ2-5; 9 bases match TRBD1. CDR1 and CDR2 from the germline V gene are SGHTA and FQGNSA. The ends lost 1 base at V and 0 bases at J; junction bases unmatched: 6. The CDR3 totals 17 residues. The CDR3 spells CASSLVGTGTYQETQYF. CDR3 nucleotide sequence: TGTGCCAGCAGCTTAGTGGGGACAGGGACCTACCAAGAGACCCAGTACTTC. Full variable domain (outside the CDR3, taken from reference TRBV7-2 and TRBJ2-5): GAGVSQSPSNKVTEKGKDVELRCDPISGHTALYWYRQSLGQGLEFLIYFQGNSAPDKSGLPSDRFSAERTGGSVSTLTIQRTQQEDSAVYLCASSLVGTGTYQETQYFGPGTRLLVL.

In DNA, the CDR3 is TGTGCCAGCAAAGGGGATTTGCAGCCCCAGCATTTT. Protein sequence: CASKGDLQPQHF. The chain is built from TRBV28 and TRBJ1-5, with D maybe TRBD1 (5 bases). CDR3 length equals 12 residues. V lost 7 bases, J lost 7 bases, and 11 bases lay in between. Germline V gives CDR1 MDHEN, CDR2 SYDVKM.

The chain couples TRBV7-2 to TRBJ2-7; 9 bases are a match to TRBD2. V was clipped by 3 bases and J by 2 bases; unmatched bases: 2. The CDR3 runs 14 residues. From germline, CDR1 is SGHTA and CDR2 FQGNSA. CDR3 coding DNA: TGTGCCAGCAGCTTTAGCGGGGGCACCTACGAGCAGTACTTC. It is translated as CASSFSGGTYEQYF.

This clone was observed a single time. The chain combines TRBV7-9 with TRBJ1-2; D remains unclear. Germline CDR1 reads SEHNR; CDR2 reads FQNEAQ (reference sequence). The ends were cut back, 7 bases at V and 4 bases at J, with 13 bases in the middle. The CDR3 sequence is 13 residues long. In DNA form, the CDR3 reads TGTGCCAGCACCCGGGAGGAGGGCTATGGCTACACCTTC. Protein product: CASTREEGYGYTF. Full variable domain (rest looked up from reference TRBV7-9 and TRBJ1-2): DTGVSQNPRHKITKRGQNVTFRCDPISEHNRLYWYRQTLGQGPEFLTYFQNEAQLEKSRLLSDRFSAERPKGSFSTLEIQRTEQGDSAMYLCASTREEGYGYTFGSGTRLTVV.